The next 15 T cell receptor beta chains were all read from a single sample in a study of T cells expressing NK-cell markers (dated by TCRdb to about 2020). The library was made by 5' RACE. Sequencing was carried out with an Illumina HiSeq 2000. TCRdb reprocessed the reads and lists each CDR3 protein sequence as a single entry, with no DNA. The table for this sample records a few hundred thousand distinct CDR3 sequences. The top ten hold roughly 5.5% of the sample. The sequenced sample was blood T cells: a sorted CD56 or NKG2C T cell subset, CD4+ or CD8+ T cells, or bulk PBMC T cells (not recorded which). Receptors originate from a man between 18 and 69 years old in good health.

The genes are TRBV12-3 or TRBV12-4 and TRBJ2-7. The length of the CDR3 is 15 residues. The CDR3 region is CASSLIQGISYEQYF.

The chain joins TRBV12-3 or TRBV12-4 to TRBJ2-1; TCRdb reports TRBD1, a call that lacks DNA to check it against. The CDR3 has 16 amino acids. The CDR3 sequence: CASSFGHPSSYNEQFF.

The rearrangement links TRBV3-1 to TRBJ1-4; TCRdb returns TRBD1, unconfirmable since there is no DNA. The CDR3 totals 14 residues. Germline values: CDR1 LGHDT, CDR2 YNNKEL (reference sequence). The CDR3 loop is CASSHGLGGEKLFF.

This chain joins TRBV14 and TRBJ2-3; TCRdb picks TRBD2, but there is no DNA to check that call. Germline V lookup: CDR1 SGHDN, CDR2 FVKESK. This CDR3 is built from 16 residues. The CDR3 loop is CASSDYRGRTTDTQYF. The entire variable domain, with the rest obtained from reference TRBV14 and TRBJ2-3, is as follows: EAGVTQFPSHSVIEKGQTVTLRCDPISGHDNLYWYRRVMGKEIKFLLHFVKESKQDESGMPNNRFLAERTGGTYSTLKVQPAELEDSGVYFCASSDYRGRTTDTQYFGPGTRLTVL.

This CDR3 reads CASGPPQATEAFF. The V call is TRBV27, the J call TRBJ1-1. Germline-derived CDR1 and CDR2 are MNHEY and SMNVEV (reference sequence). This CDR3 region has 13 residues.

The chain uses TRBV9 and TRBJ2-2; TCRdb designates TRBD2, a call that cannot be tested without DNA. The CDR3 contains 15 residues. Germline assignment: CDR1 SGDLS and CDR2 YYNGEE. The CDR3 sequence: CASSPGGLNTGELFF.

The chain combines TRBV12-3 or TRBV12-4 with TRBJ2-7; TCRdb names TRBD1, which stays unverified in the absence of DNA. The CDR3 extends over 13 amino acids. The CDR3 sequence is CASSGQWGYEQYF.

The rearrangement joins TRBV3-1 to TRBJ2-1; as DNA is missing, the TRBD2 call by TCRdb cannot be tested. The CDR3 runs to 12 residues. CDR1 is LGHDT, CDR2 YNNKEL, per germline (reference sequence). CDR3 residues: CASSQDPSQRFF.

The V call is TRBV5-1, the J call TRBJ2-7; TCRdb's D call, TRBD2, is unchecked because there is no DNA. Germline values: CDR1 SGHRS, CDR2 YFSETQ. This CDR3 comprises 16 residues. The CDR3 region is CASSLGTSGTSYEQYF.

CDR3 in amino acids: CASSPSRGRLSYEQYF. V usage is TRBV7-9 and J usage is TRBJ2-7; lacking DNA, the TRBD1 call made by TCRdb goes unchecked. Looked up from germline, CDR1 is SEHNR and CDR2 is FQNEAQ (reference sequence). The CDR3 is 16 amino acids.

V gene TRBV4-2 combines with J gene TRBJ2-5; TCRdb indicates TRBD2, and absent DNA this call remains unverified. This CDR3 is 16 amino acids long. In germline, CDR1 is LGHNA, CDR2 YNFKEQ. The CDR3 loop reads CASSHGRSGVQETQYF.

The chain uses TRBV7-2 and TRBJ1-4; the TRBD1 assignment by TCRdb is unverifiable without DNA. Looked up from germline, CDR1 is SGHTA and CDR2 is FQGNSA. The CDR3 covers 16 residues. The CDR3 reads CASSLVWGGLGEKLFF.

The V call is TRBV19, the J call TRBJ2-2. Germline V gene lookup returns CDR1 LNHDA and CDR2 SQIVND (reference sequence). The CDR3 totals 13 residues. The CDR3 is CASSGFLSGELFF.

This rearrangement joins TRBV28 to TRBJ2-7; the D call from TCRdb, TRBD1, cannot be confirmed without DNA. This CDR3 contains 15 residues. Germline CDR1 is MDHEN and CDR2 is SYDVKM. CDR3 protein: CASSTGGYSGYEQYF.

This sequence joins TRBV28 and TRBJ2-7; TCRdb calls TRBD1, which cannot be checked without DNA. This CDR3 comprises 15 residues. Per the germline V gene, CDR1 is MDHEN and CDR2 is SYDVKM. The chain's CDR3 is CASSLQGVFSYEQYF.